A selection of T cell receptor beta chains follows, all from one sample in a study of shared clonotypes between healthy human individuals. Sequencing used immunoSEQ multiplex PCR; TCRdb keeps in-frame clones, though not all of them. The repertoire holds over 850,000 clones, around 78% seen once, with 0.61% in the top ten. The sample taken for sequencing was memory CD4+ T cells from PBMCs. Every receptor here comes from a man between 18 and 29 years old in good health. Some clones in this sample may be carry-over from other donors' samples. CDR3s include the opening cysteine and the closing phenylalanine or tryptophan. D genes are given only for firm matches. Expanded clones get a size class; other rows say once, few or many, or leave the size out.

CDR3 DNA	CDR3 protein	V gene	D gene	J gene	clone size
TGTGCCAGCAGTGGATCCGGTGGGACAGGGGGCGCGTACACCGGGGAGCTGTTTTTT	CASSGSGGTGGAYTGELFF	TRBV6-1	TRBD1	TRBJ2-2	-
TGTGCCAGCAGCTCAGACACAAGCACAGATACGCAGTATTTT	CASSSDTSTDTQYF	TRBV5-6	-	TRBJ2-3	-
TGTGCCAGCTCACCACCAGCCGTGGATACGCAGTATTTT	CASSPPAVDTQYF	TRBV18	-	TRBJ2-3	-
TGTGCCAGCAGCCCAAGTGGGACTGAAGCTTTCTTT	CASSPSGTEAFF	TRBV11-1	-	TRBJ1-1	-
TGTGCCAGCAGTACGCGGACAGCCTCTGGGGCCAACGTCCTGACTTTC	CASSTRTASGANVLTF	TRBV2	-	TRBJ2-6	many
TGTGCCAGCAGCTTAAGCAGGGGGAGTGAGACCCAGTACTTC	CASSLSRGSETQYF	TRBV7-9	TRBD1	TRBJ2-5	-
TGTGCCAGCAGCTTAAGGTGGCAGAATGAGCAGTTCTTC	CASSLRWQNEQFF	TRBV7-2	-	TRBJ2-1	-
TGTGCCAGCAGCTTGAGCTCCTACGAGCAGTACTTC	CASSLSSYEQYF	TRBV5-5	-	TRBJ2-7	-
TGCGCCAGCAGCTTGGTCGGAGCCAGACGGGGCGGGGAGCTGTTTTTT	CASSLVGARRGGELFF	TRBV5-1	-	TRBJ2-2	-
TGTGCCTGGGGAGGGACCACAGATACGCAGTATTTT	CAWGGTTDTQYF	TRBV30	-	TRBJ2-3	-
TGTGCCAGCAGCGTCCCTCATGGGGCCAACGTCCTGACTTTC	CASSVPHGANVLTF	TRBV7-8	-	TRBJ2-6	few
TGTGCCAGCTCACAAGTTGGGAGGACAGGGGTCTCAGGTACTGAAGCTTTCTTT	CASSQVGRTGVSGTEAFF	TRBV18	TRBD1	TRBJ1-1	-
TGTGCCAGCAGCCCGACTGGCTCATATCAGCCCCAGCATTTT	CASSPTGSYQPQHF	TRBV27	-	TRBJ1-5	-
TGTGCCAGCAGCTGGACTCAGGGAATGGATTCACCCCTCCACTTT	CASSWTQGMDSPLHF	TRBV7-2	-	TRBJ1-6	few
TGCGCCAGCAGCTGGTCTAGTCCCCAAGAGACCCAGTACTTC	CASSWSSPQETQYF	TRBV5-1	-	TRBJ2-5	-
TGCGCCAGCAAGCAGGGGGCCTACACTGAAGCTTTCTTT	CASKQGAYTEAFF	TRBV5-1	TRBD1	TRBJ1-1	-
TGTGCCAGCATTGGGCAGGGGGCTATTGAAGCTTTCTTT	CASIGQGAIEAFF	TRBV28	TRBD1	TRBJ1-1	-
TGTGCCAGCTCACCACCGAGGGACAGGGGGCAACCGGGAGCTTTCTTT	CASSPPRDRGQPGAFF	TRBV18	TRBD1	TRBJ1-1	few
TGTGCCAGCAGCTATACTCAGGGGCTCCAGCCCCAGCATTTT	CASSYTQGLQPQHF	TRBV7-2	-	TRBJ1-5	-
TGCAGCGTCGGGGCGCGGGACACAGATACGCAGTATTTT	CSVGARDTDTQYF	TRBV29-1	-	TRBJ2-3	-
TGTGCCAGCAGCTACGGGGACAGGGGCCACCAAGAGACCCAGTACTTC	CASSYGDRGHQETQYF	TRBV7-9	TRBD1	TRBJ2-5	-
TGCGCCAGCAGCCTACTAGGACAGGGCTCCTACGAGCAGTACTTC	CASSLLGQGSYEQYF	TRBV5-1	TRBD1	TRBJ2-7	once
TGCGCCAGCAGTCAATCTTGTTCAGGGGCGGCCTACGAGCAGTACTTC	CASSQSCSGAAYEQYF	TRBV23-1	-	TRBJ2-7	-
TGCGCCAGCAGCTCGCTGCAGGCCAACTATGGCTACACCTTC	CASSSLQANYGYTF	TRBV5-1	-	TRBJ1-2	-
TGTGCCAGCAGCTTAGGGCAGGTCTTCCAAGAGACCCAGTACTTC	CASSLGQVFQETQYF	TRBV7-9	-	TRBJ2-5	few
TGTGCCAGCAAATGGTTGTATGGCTACACCTTC	CASKWLYGYTF	TRBV2	-	TRBJ1-2	-
TGTGCCAGCAGCCAACTACAGGGGAGGGACTATGGCTACACCTTC	CASSQLQGRDYGYTF	TRBV4-2	TRBD1	TRBJ1-2	-
TGTGCCAGCAGCTTCCCACCTAGACTAGCGGGAAGTAGGAATGAGCAGTTCTTC	CASSFPPRLAGSRNEQFF	TRBV7-9	TRBD2	TRBJ2-1	few
TGTGCCAGCAGCCCGAACCTTGTGGAGCAGTACTTC	CASSPNLVEQYF	TRBV4-2	-	TRBJ2-7	-
TGTGCCAGCAGCCCGGGACAGGGTAGCGAGCAGTACTTC	CASSPGQGSEQYF	TRBV7-9	TRBD1	TRBJ2-7	once
TGTGCCAGCACCATCACAGGGGGGGCAAATTCACCCCTCCACTTT	CASTITGGANSPLHF	TRBV28	TRBD1	TRBJ1-6	-